Each of the 11 T cell receptor beta chains below was sequenced from the same sample in a study of blood T cell repertoires in COVID-19. This table comes from immunoSEQ multiplex PCR, and its TCRdb copy is limited to in-frame clones, with some not included. The sample includes 150,000 to 200,000 clones, 70% to 90% of them seen just once. The specimen sequenced was peripheral blood. The source is a woman aged 80 or over with acute or convalescent COVID-19.

The CDR3 reads CASSQGEDRGSYNEQFF. The CDR3 bases are TGCGCCAGCAGTCAAGGGGAGGACAGGGGATCCTACAATGAGCAGTTCTTC. J is TRBJ2-1 and V is TRBV23-1; TRBD1 matches at 9 bases. TRBV23-1 is designated an ORF whose function remains uncertain. Trimming took 2 bases from V and 1 from J; bases not matched to a gene: 6. The CDR3 runs 17 residues.

The genes are TRBV25-1 and TRBJ2-7, with D unresolved. Trimming took 10 bases from V and 0 from J, leaving 10 bases between them. CDR3 size: 12 residues. CDR1 MGHDK and CDR2 SYGVNS come from the germline V gene. DNA of the CDR3: TGTGCCACCCTAACGGGCTCCTACGAGCAGTACTTC. Translation gives CATLTGSYEQYF.

This chain connects TRBV2 to TRBJ1-2; D is uncertain. V shed 4 bases and J shed 7 bases, with 16 bases lying between them. Germline assignment: CDR1 SNHLY and CDR2 FYNNEI. The CDR3 length is 14 residues. The CDR3: CASSGQFLMVGYTF. The CDR3 DNA follows: TGTGCCAGCAGTGGGCAGTTCCTTATGGTTGGCTACACCTTC.

This sequence joins TRBV19 and TRBJ2-3, with a possible D match to TRBD2 (6 bases). V was clipped by 5 bases and J by 0 bases, with 15 bases between them. This CDR3 has 16 residues. The germline V gene encodes CDR1 LNHDA and CDR2 SQIVND (reference sequence). In DNA, the CDR3 is TGTGCCAGTAGTGCCGGGGGTGACACCAGCACAGATACGCAGTATTTT. Its protein is CASSAGGDTSTDTQYF.

This clone has a handful of counts. The chain has TRBV7-2 and TRBJ1-2; possibly TRBD1 for D (5 bases). The CDR3 sequence is 12 residues long. Germline-derived CDR1 and CDR2 are SGHTA and FQGNSA. The V and J ends lost 4 bases and 3 bases respectively, with 6 bases between them. CDR3 in amino acids: CASSWGDYGYTF. CDR3 in DNA: TGTGCCAGCAGCTGGGGGGACTATGGCTACACCTTC.

The chain employs TRBV7-9 and TRBJ2-3, with 10 nucleotides matching TRBD2. Losses at the gene ends were 2 bases for V and 4 bases for J; bases not matched to a gene: 12. The germline gives CDR1 SEHNR, CDR2 FQNEAQ (reference sequence). The length of the CDR3 is 18 residues. Here the CDR3 DNA reads TGTGCCAGCAGCTTAACTCTAGCGGGGGCCCTAGTCGCAGATACGCAGTATTTT. It translates to CASSLTLAGALVADTQYF.

This clone came up a few times. This chain joins TRBV7-9 and TRBJ1-1; D unresolved. The CDR3 is 14 amino acids. In germline, CDR1 is SEHNR, CDR2 FQNEAQ (reference sequence). Trimming pared 5 bases from V and 2 bases from J, leaving 12 bases between. CDR3 loop: CASSPRGANTEAFF. CDR3 coding DNA: TGTGCCAGCAGCCCCCGCGGAGCAAACACTGAAGCTTTCTTT.

This chain connects TRBV20-1 to TRBJ2-5; 8 bases are a match to TRBD2. Trimming cost V 3 bases and J 4 bases; bases outside gene matches: 7. Germline V gene data show CDR1 as DFQATT and CDR2 as SNEGSKA (reference sequence). The CDR3 is 14 amino acids. As DNA, the CDR3 is TGCAGTGCTAGTGGTGGCGGGGGGTTAGAGACCCAGTACTTC. This sequence encodes CSASGGGGLETQYF.

The V and J genes are TRBV5-6 and TRBJ2-3, with D possibly being TRBD1 (5 bases). Germline V gene sequence: CDR1 SGHDT, CDR2 YYEEEE. Trimming cost V 4 bases and J 0 bases, with 18 bases left between them. This CDR3 has 17 residues. In DNA form, the CDR3 reads TGTGCCAGCAGCCAAGTCGGAAGGGGCACTAGCACAGATACGCAGTATTTT. Amino acid sequence: CASSQVGRGTSTDTQYF. Full variable domain (rest looked up from reference TRBV5-6 and TRBJ2-3): DAGVTQSPTHLIKTRGQQVTLRCSPKSGHDTVSWYQQALGQGPQFIFQYYEEEERQRGNFPDRFSGHQFPNYSSELNVNALLLGDSALYLCASSQVGRGTSTDTQYFGPGTRLTVL.

The V gene is TRBV29-1, the J gene TRBJ1-2, with 8 bases matching TRBD1. Per germline, CDR1 SQVTM and CDR2 ANQGSEA. V was pared by 7 bases and J by 4 bases, with 14 bases of the junction left unmatched. The CDR3 runs 15 residues. Here the CDR3 DNA reads TGCAGCGCCGAAAGCTACTACAGGGGGTTCTATGGCTACACCTTC. Translation: CSAESYYRGFYGYTF.

The genes are TRBV29-1 and TRBJ2-1; 8 bases match TRBD2. The CDR3 consists of 12 residues. With V trimmed by 8 bases and J by 9 bases, 9 bases remained unmatched. CDR1 is SQVTM and CDR2 is ANQGSEA in the germline V gene. The CDR3 DNA reads TGCAGCTTTGGAGCGGGAGAAAGTGAGCAGTTCTTC. Translation: CSFGAGESEQFF.